This T cell receptor beta chain was identified during a study of Ad26.COV2.S vaccination and SARS-CoV-2 variants. General study points: Vaccinees showed greater spike-specific TCR breadth than placebo recipients. Vaccinees reportedly had broad spike-specific CD8+ and CD4+ T cell responses. Analyses that measured TCR breadth and depth may have underestimated total T cell responses.

For this clone: What it recognizes is unknown.

Measured with immunoSEQ multiplex PCR; TCRdb has only the in-frame clones, and not every one. The data show approximately 340,000 clones, about 90% seen once. From germline, CDR1 is LNHDA and CDR2 SQIVND (reference sequence). With 8 bases removed from V and 0 bases from J, the gap between germline ends came to 26 bases. CDR3 length: 19 amino acids. The sequence came from a human donor who had recovered from COVID-19. The gene calls are TRBV19 and TRBJ2-1, with D perhaps being TRBD1 or TRBD2 (5 bases each). Source: peripheral blood, taken after recovery from COVID-19. CDR3 coding DNA: TGTGCCAGTGAGGGGCAAGGCAAAGTACCAATAATCTCCTACAATGAGCAGTTCTTC. The encoded protein is CASEGQGKVPIISYNEQFF.